This TCR beta chain derives from a study of T-cell reconstitution after alpha-beta-depleted transplantation in children. The study, taken as a whole, reports: By about two months after transplant, alpha-beta T cells reportedly arose from several hundred graft clones that had expanded.

The TCRbeta library was prepared with unique molecular identifiers. TCRdb redid the calling of the PCR reads with MiXCR, one entry per CDR3 protein. The table has fewer than 1 million distinct CDR3 sequences, less than 20% seen once; the top ten hold around 5.3%. This clonotype appeared once. The antigen is not known. The sequencing used PBMCs, mostly from graft donor cells, collected 360 days after TCRalphabeta/CD19-depleted stem cell transplant. The sequence came from a male patient aged 10-17 years who had a stem cell transplant for acute lymphoblastic leukemia, so the T cells may come from the graft donor.

The CDR3 coding sequence is TGCAGCGTTGATCAGGGGATCATTGTTTCTAGCACAGATACGCAGTATTTT. It is translated as CSVDQGIIVSSTDTQYF. The chain recombines TRBV29-1 with TRBJ2-3; possible D gene TRBD1, 6 bases. CDR1 is SQVTM and CDR2 is ANQGSEA in the germline V gene. The CDR3 loop spans 17 amino acids. V gave up 3 bases and J gave up 0 bases, with 19 bases separating them.